A single sample is the source of the 32 T cell receptor beta chains below, sequenced in a study of control samples from healthy donors and cancer patients. The data were produced by immunoSEQ multiplex PCR, yet TCRdb's version contains in-frame clones alone and is incomplete. The table lists about 130,000 clones, just under 95% of them singletons, with 3.6% in the top ten. Sequenced material: blood. The receptors were sampled from a man in his thirties or forties in good health.

This clone appeared a few times. V usage is TRBV7-8 and J usage is TRBJ2-1; TRBD1 matches at 7 bases. The CDR3 spans 15 residues. Trimming at V came to 2 bases and at J to 6 bases, leaving 7 bases not matched to a gene. The germline CDR1 and CDR2 sequences are SGHVS and FQNEAQ. As DNA, the CDR3 is TGTGCCAGCAGCTTACCTAGCAGGGGGATCAATGAGCAGTTCTTC. Translating gives CASSLPSRGINEQFF.

The genes are TRBV19 and TRBJ2-1; D gene ambiguous. This CDR3 is 13 amino acids long. The V and J ends lost 5 bases and 0 bases respectively, with 5 bases between them. The germline gives CDR1 LNHDA, CDR2 SQIVND (reference sequence). The CDR3 protein is CASSGGSYNEQFF. CDR3 coding DNA: TGTGCCAGTAGTGGTGGCTCCTACAATGAGCAGTTCTTC.

The CDR3 DNA sequence: TGTGCCAGCAGCGTAGGACAGGCGGGCTACGAGCAGTACTTC. It codes for CASSVGQAGYEQYF. The genes are TRBV9 and TRBJ2-7, with D possibly TRBD1 on 6 matching bases. Per germline, CDR1 SGDLS and CDR2 YYNGEE. The CDR3 runs to 14 residues. The V gene lost 0 bases and the J gene lost 3 bases, with 10 bases spanning the gap.

The CDR3 DNA follows: TGCGCCAGCAGCCAAAAAGTTTCTTCCTACAATGAGCAGTTCTTC. It codes for CASSQKVSSYNEQFF. V usage is TRBV4-3 and J usage is TRBJ2-1; D is unclear. V was shortened by 2 bases and J by 1 base, with 9 bases between the two germline ends. The CDR3 covers 15 residues. From germline, CDR1 is LGHNA and CDR2 YSLEER.

The chain recombines TRBV6-2 or TRBV6-3 with TRBJ2-2; D is uncertain. V lost 6 bases and J 9 bases, leaving 11 bases between the germline ends. This CDR3 region has 12 residues. Per the germline V gene, CDR1 is MNHEY and CDR2 is SVGEGT. The CDR3 is CASSSNGWELFF. CDR3 nucleotides: TGTGCCAGCAGCTCCAACGGGTGGGAGCTGTTTTTT.

J is TRBJ1-5 and V is TRBV2; TRBD1 matches 9 bases. Germline values: CDR1 SNHLY, CDR2 FYNNEI. Trimming cost V 6 bases and J 1 base; bases outside gene matches: 4. The CDR3 extends over 15 amino acids. CDR3 amino acids: CASREDRGSNQPQHF. CDR3 nucleotide sequence: TGTGCCAGCAGGGAGGACAGGGGCAGCAATCAGCCCCAGCATTTT.

V and J are TRBV6-5 and TRBJ2-1, with 9 bases fitting TRBD2. Germline loops: CDR1 MNHEY, CDR2 SVGAGI. The trim removed 2 bases at V and 3 bases at J, leaving 2 bases unmatched. This CDR3 is 15 amino acids long. The CDR3 DNA reads as TGTGCCAGCAGTTACGGGCGGGGGGGCTACAATGAGCAGTTCTTC. Residues: CASSYGRGGYNEQFF.

The table lists this clone with a count of one. This chain uses TRBV7-9 with TRBJ2-7; no clear D. Germline CDR1 is SEHNR and CDR2 is FQNEAQ (reference sequence). This CDR3 region has 13 residues. V dropped 5 bases and J dropped 2 bases, with 10 bases sitting between them. CDR3 sequence (DNA): TGTGCCAGCAGCCCCCCCGTGACCTACGAGCAGTACTTC. The encoded protein is CASSPPVTYEQYF.

The V call is TRBV9, the J call TRBJ2-2; TRBD2 aligns across 10 bases. Germline assignment: CDR1 SGDLS and CDR2 YYNGEE. The CDR3 extends over 17 amino acids. J was trimmed by 4 bases and V by 0 bases; bases with no gene match: 6. DNA of the CDR3: TGTGCCAGCAGCGTAGACCCAGCGGGGGGGAGCACCGGGGAGCTGTTTTTT. Translating gives CASSVDPAGGSTGELFF.

The chain's CDR3 is CASSSGQQISGNTIYF. For the CDR3, the DNA is TGTGCCAGCAGCTCCGGACAGCAGATCTCTGGAAACACCATATATTTT. The chain couples TRBV6-2 or TRBV6-3 to TRBJ1-3, with D perhaps TRBD1 (6 bases). The CDR3 covers 16 residues. CDR1 and CDR2 (germline): MNHEY, SVGEGT. The V end was cut by 6 bases, the J end by 0 bases, with 15 bases between.

In its sample, this clone was seen once. The rearrangement joins TRBV2 to TRBJ1-1; 9 positions agree with TRBD1. The junction had 11 bases not matched to a gene; V was cut back by 7 bases and J by 5 bases. CDR3 length equals 15 residues. The V gene's germline CDR1 is SNHLY and CDR2 FYNNEI. The CDR3 protein is CASTASGTGKTEAFF. In DNA, the CDR3 is TGTGCCAGCACGGCGTCCGGGACAGGGAAGACTGAAGCTTTCTTT. The whole variable domain, remainder taken from reference TRBV2 and TRBJ1-1, is EPEVTQTPSHQVTQMGQEVILRCVPISNHLYFYWYRQILGQKVEFLVSFYNNEISEKSEIFDDQFSVERPDGSNFTLKIRSTKLEDSAMYFCASTASGTGKTEAFFGQGTRLTVV.

J is TRBJ2-3 and V is TRBV9, with 7 bases lining up with TRBD2. With 0 bases clipped from V and 2 bases from J, the junction kept 6 bases outside the gene matches. This CDR3 spans 16 amino acids. The V gene's germline CDR1 is SGDLS and CDR2 YYNGEE. The CDR3 protein is CASSVELADPTDTQYF. In nucleotides, the CDR3 is TGTGCCAGCAGCGTAGAGCTAGCGGACCCCACAGATACGCAGTATTTT.

This rearrangement joins TRBV7-3 to TRBJ1-1; D gene uncertain. The CDR3 runs to 13 residues. Trimming removed 4 bases at V and 1 base at J, with 7 bases between. Germline assignment: CDR1 SGHTA and CDR2 FQGTGA. As DNA, the CDR3 is TGTGCCAGCAGCTCCGGCACGAACACTGAAGCTTTCTTT. It translates to CASSSGTNTEAFF.

Here the CDR3 reads CASSPGRLHYNEQFF. The CDR3 coding sequence is TGTGCCAGCAGCCCGGGACGGTTGCACTACAATGAGCAGTTCTTC. This sequence joins TRBV13 and TRBJ2-1; either TRBD1 or TRBD2 may supply D (5 bases each). The ends were cut back, 5 bases at V and 3 bases at J, with 14 bases in the middle. This CDR3 is 15 amino acids long. Germline-derived CDR1 and CDR2 are PRHDT and FYEKMQ (reference sequence).

The chain employs TRBV5-6 and TRBJ1-2; D ambiguous. Deletions cut 0 bases from V and 1 base from J, with 7 bases between. CDR1 is SGHDT and CDR2 is YYEEEE in the germline V gene. The CDR3 runs to 14 residues. CDR3 DNA sequence: TGTGCCAGCAGCTTGGCGGGGAATAACTATGGCTACACCTTC. This sequence encodes CASSLAGNNYGYTF.

The rearrangement joins TRBV6-5 to TRBJ2-7; D might be TRBD1 (6 bases). Germline V lookup: CDR1 MNHEY, CDR2 SVGAGI. The CDR3 runs to 14 residues. V lost 7 bases and J lost 1, with 14 bases in between. DNA for the CDR3: TGTGCCAGCACCCCGGACAGAGAATCCTACGAGCAGTACTTC. This sequence encodes CASTPDRESYEQYF.

The V and J genes are TRBV6-5 and TRBJ1-2, with D possibly matching TRBD1 (6 bases). Germline values: CDR1 MNHEY, CDR2 SVGAGI. The CDR3 contains 14 residues. V was trimmed by 10 bases and J by 0 bases, leaving 15 bases between them. Here the CDR3 reads CATFTGSANYGYTF. CDR3 in DNA: TGTGCCACTTTCACAGGGTCAGCTAACTATGGCTACACCTTC.

The chain joins TRBV9 to TRBJ1-4, with D possibly TRBD1 on 5 matching bases. The CDR3 length is 14 residues. V dropped 4 bases and J dropped 1 base, with 8 bases sitting between them. Per the germline V gene, CDR1 is SGDLS and CDR2 is YYNGEE. The CDR3 DNA sequence: TGTGCCAGCAGCCCGGGGGGAACTAATGAAAAACTGTTTTTT. Its translation: CASSPGGTNEKLFF.

V is TRBV7-2 and J is TRBJ1-4, with D maybe TRBD1 (5 bases). There are 13 residues in the CDR3. V was cut by 3 bases and J by 11 bases, with 13 bases left in between. Germline-derived CDR1 and CDR2 are SGHTA and FQGNSA. In nucleotides, the CDR3 is TGTGCCAGCAGCTTCATGTCCGGGGGGAAACTGTTTTTT. It translates to CASSFMSGGKLFF.

The CDR3 is CASSPGQRIEAFF. The CDR3 nucleotides read TGTGCCAGCAGCCCCGGACAGCGGATTGAAGCTTTCTTT. This chain uses TRBV11-2 with TRBJ1-1, with TRBD1 as a possible D gene (6 bases). This CDR3 comprises 13 residues. Germline V gene data show CDR1 as SGHAT and CDR2 as FQNNGV. The V end was cut by 5 bases, the J end by 7 bases, with 14 bases between.

This chain links TRBV9 with TRBJ2-1, with D hard to call. The germline V gene has CDR1 SGDLS and CDR2 YYNGEE. The CDR3 is 14 amino acids. V lost 4 bases and J lost 0, with 8 bases in between. CDR3 sequence: CASSPTGSYNEQFF. CDR3 DNA sequence: TGTGCCAGCAGCCCAACGGGCTCCTACAATGAGCAGTTCTTC. The full variable domain, rest sourced from reference TRBV9 and TRBJ2-1, is DSGVTQTPKHLITATGQRVTLRCSPRSGDLSVYWYQQSLDQGLQFLIQYYNGEERAKGNILERFSAQQFPDLHSELNLSSLELGDSALYFCASSPTGSYNEQFFGPGTRLTVL.

The V gene is TRBV2, the J gene TRBJ2-1; D is perhaps TRBD2 (6 bases). The V and J ends lost 8 bases and 8 bases respectively, with 16 bases between them. The CDR3 has 13 residues. Germline V lookup: CDR1 SNHLY, CDR2 FYNNEI. The CDR3 DNA reads as TGTGCCAGCGGGGGGACGGCAGCCCATGAGCAGTTCTTC. The encoded protein is CASGGTAAHEQFF.

The rearrangement joins TRBV7-2 to TRBJ1-1; no clear D. Per germline, CDR1 SGHTA and CDR2 FQGNSA. V was cut by 1 base and J by 1 base, with 10 bases left in between. The CDR3 sequence is 15 residues long. The CDR3 region has the DNA TGTGCCAGCAGCTTAGAGCTGGTTTCGAACACTGAAGCTTTCTTT. As protein: CASSLELVSNTEAFF.

The chain recombines TRBV14 with TRBJ2-1; D remains ambiguous. CDR3 length equals 15 residues. Trimming took off 1 base at V and 1 base at J, with 8 bases between the two ends. In germline, CDR1 is SGHDN, CDR2 FVKESK. In DNA, the CDR3 is TGTGCCAGCAGCCAAGGTCACACTTCCTACAATGAGCAGTTCTTC. As protein: CASSQGHTSYNEQFF.

The chain has TRBV2 and TRBJ2-5; a possible D gene is TRBD2 (6 bases). The germline V gene has CDR1 SNHLY and CDR2 FYNNEI. The length of the CDR3 is 14 residues. The CDR3 region is CASLVRRGQETQYF. The CDR3 bases are TGTGCTTCACTCGTGAGGCGGGGACAAGAGACCCAGTACTTC.

There are a few counts of this clone. The chain is built from TRBV19 and TRBJ1-3, with 8 bases fitting TRBD1. The V gene's germline CDR1 is LNHDA and CDR2 SQIVND (reference sequence). This CDR3 region has 16 residues. The ends lost 7 bases at V and 0 bases at J; junction bases unmatched: 8. The CDR3 reads CASTGTGYLSGNTIYF. Written as DNA, the CDR3 is TGTGCCAGTACCGGGACAGGTTACCTCTCTGGAAACACCATATATTTT.

The table lists this clone with a count of one. CDR3 nucleotides: TGTGCCAGCAGCGTCGACAGGGCTCGTTTAAGCACAGATACGCAGTATTTT. This codes for CASSVDRARLSTDTQYF. The chain is built from TRBV2 and TRBJ2-3, with 7 nucleotides matching TRBD1. V shed 6 bases, J shed 0 bases, and the junction held 12 bases outside the gene matches. The CDR3 sequence is 17 residues long. Germline CDR1 and CDR2: SNHLY and FYNNEI.

This sequence joins TRBV29-1 and TRBJ2-7; no clear D gene. CDR1 and CDR2 from the germline V gene are SQVTM and ANQGSEA. The CDR3 spans 11 residues. Trimming pared 6 bases from V and 4 bases from J, leaving 10 bases between. CDR3 bases: TGCAGCGTAGGGAAACAGTACGAGCAGTACTTC. As protein: CSVGKQYEQYF.

In its sample, this clone was seen a few times. This sequence joins TRBV9 and TRBJ1-2, with 8 bases matching TRBD1. Germline assignment: CDR1 SGDLS and CDR2 YYNGEE. After removal of 5 bases from V and 8 bases from J, the junction contained 14 bases not matched to a gene. This CDR3 region has 15 residues. This CDR3 reads CASSGNRQGSPGYTF. The CDR3 DNA follows: TGTGCCAGCAGTGGCAACCGACAGGGGTCTCCAGGCTACACCTTC.

The CDR3 region is CASSSSSGGPLKGEQYF. The CDR3 region has the DNA TGTGCCAGCAGCAGCTCTAGCGGGGGGCCACTAAAGGGGGAGCAGTACTTC. This chain joins TRBV5-5 and TRBJ2-7; 11 positions match TRBD2. The CDR3 has 17 residues. The trim removed 4 bases at V and 7 bases at J, leaving 16 bases unmatched. Looked up from germline, CDR1 is SGHKS and CDR2 is YYEKEE (reference sequence).

The chain is built from TRBV28 and TRBJ1-6; weak D call: TRBD1 (6 bases). V gave up 3 bases and J gave up 5 bases, with 14 bases separating them. The CDR3 loop spans 16 amino acids. Germline-derived CDR1 and CDR2 are MDHEN and SYDVKM. The CDR3 loop reads CASSFTGGGNNSPLHF. DNA of the CDR3: TGTGCCAGCAGTTTTACGGGGGGCGGGAATAATTCACCCCTCCACTTT.

V is TRBV7-8 and J is TRBJ1-1, with 8 bases that match TRBD1. J lost 8 bases, V lost 5 bases, and 10 bases had no gene match. This CDR3 comprises 14 residues. The germline V gene encodes CDR1 SGHVS and CDR2 FQNEAQ. For the CDR3, the DNA is TGTGCCAGCAGCGTCTGGACAGGGATGGGGGAAGCTTTCTTT. It codes for CASSVWTGMGEAFF.